The present T cell receptor (beta chain) was sequenced within a study of cytomegalovirus exposure and HLA in healthy donors (dated by TCRdb to about 2017). A note on the overall study: An earlier analysis of fewer than 750 of the donors reported about 300 Gb of sequence data and around 110 million unique TCR beta sequences obtained from roughly 170 million T cells. Approximately 300 gigabases of sequencing data and around 88 million unique TCR sequences made up an early release that covered around 640 HLA-typed donors. Of the 398 genotyped donors, approximately 82% fell in the genetic ancestry cluster associated with self-reported Caucasian donors. The study aimed to test whether signatures of past pathogen exposure could be identified by cataloging public T cell receptors. The T cell repertoires of about 700 subjects were profiled by immunosequencing and related to cytomegalovirus serostatus. In addition to the first cohort of hundreds of subjects, a separate validation cohort of 130 or so different subjects was used. To predict cytomegalovirus infection status, the study combined high-throughput TCR immunosequencing, statistical association of individual TCRs with disease status, and machine learning. In a later analysis, previously published TCR beta repertoires from 666 donors were re-analyzed and high-resolution HLA genotyping was added so that TCR occurrence patterns could be studied. Rather than drawing on any new phenotypic data, the later analysis identified candidate immune exposures from TCR beta sequences and the way those sequences occurred across donors. An earlier analysis of more than 450 of the donors used high-throughput TCR beta sequencing to judge whether each TCR beta V gene segment behaved as functional or pseudogenic. Donor age, sex, ethnicity and CMV serostatus were compiled alongside the repertoire data. Genome-wide SNP genotypes for about 55% of the roughly 670 donors were used in a later genetic analysis, which treated that subset as a discovery cohort. All discovery cohort repertoires had been generated on a single sequencing platform. HLA typing included class I and class II loci at four-digit resolution. The number of donors typed differed by locus, with 629-630 for A, B, C, DRB1 and DQB1, about 500 for DQA1, over 600 for DPA1, and 450 to 480 for DPB1. Four or five DR-DQ haplotypes were handled as single units for association and clustering, since linkage in the cohort was strong. On average, roughly 250,000 unique TCR beta nucleotide sequences were sequenced per donor among about 400 genotyped donors of the cohort, with roughly 18% of those sequences being non-productive.

For this clone: Its antigen is not yet known. Base qualities are not provided; no much larger clone lies one nucleotide away.

The cohort comprised several hundred healthy bone marrow donors. At the time of sampling, every cohort member was nominally healthy, though immune exposures that went unrecorded were likely present. The donor tested CMV seronegative and was one of the 352 seronegative cohort members. A peripheral blood sample was collected from each donor, and TCR beta sequencing was performed on peripheral blood mononuclear cells. The Qiagen DNeasy Blood Extraction Kit was used to extract genomic DNA from the blood cell samples. The receptor library was made with the immunoSEQ multiplex PCR assay. For the multiplex PCR, a mixture combining 60 forward primers for TCR Vbeta segments and 13 reverse primers for TCR Jbeta segments was used. Amplification of the CDR3 region of rearranged TCR beta genes was performed with a multiplex PCR assay on genomic DNA. The amplified TCR beta libraries were sequenced on the Illumina HiSeq System as 87-base-pair reads. Concerning the study's data processing: A later analysis counted tens of millions of unique TCR beta chains across the 666 repertoires, and 10 million to 11 million of these chains were shared by at least two donors. Raw reads were error-corrected and collapsed into unique sequences by a nearest-neighbor algorithm in which closely related sequences were merged to remove PCR and sequencing errors. V, D and J gene segments were assigned by aligning CDR3 sequences to IMGT reference sequences. For a sequence to be retained, at least a six-nucleotide match to both a V gene segment and a J gene segment was required. A rearrangement counted as productive if the CDR3 had no stop codons and remained in frame with V and J, and every other rearrangement counted as non-productive. CDR3 was defined according to IMGT convention as the region running from the second conserved V-encoded cysteine to the conserved J-encoded phenylalanine. The earlier analysis of about 500 of the donors excluded sequences that lacked an unambiguous match to a single V gene segment. An earlier analysis of 587 of the donors classified V segments as functional when productive rearrangements were above 56.7% and as segregating when the standard deviation between donors was above 5%. A statistical classification framework was built for diagnosing cytomegalovirus status from the catalog of TCR beta chain sequences. V and J gene assignment, in a later analysis, came from comparing TCR nucleotide sequences with IMGT/GENE-DB human TR gene sequences. The TCRdist pipeline was used in a later analysis to assign CDR3 sequences and most-parsimonious VDJ recombination scenarios. In a later analysis, each TCR beta chain was defined by its CDR3 amino acid sequence together with its V-gene family, and reads lacking a unique V-gene family were excluded. To address suspected cross-contamination and a sequencing artifact, a later analysis removed a few hundred highly shared, low-generation-probability nucleotide sequences. A later analysis calculated a clonal expansion index for each public chain from normalized within-repertoire ranks of inferred template counts. A later analysis computed generation probabilities with a VDJ recombination model fitted to out-of-frame rearrangements, and checked the results against IGoR. In a later analysis, TCR-TCR, TCR-HLA and TCR-CMV co-occurrence was scored with hypergeometric tests, and a repertoire-size bias correction was applied to TCR pairs. In a later analysis, false discovery rates were estimated by permuting HLA or CMV assignments 20 times. In a later analysis, co-occurring TCRs were grouped with DBSCAN, and TCRdist sequence similarity was added when clustering was performed within HLA-allele-positive subsets. For co-occurrence clustering, repertoires with fewer than 30,000 or more than 120,000 public chains were excluded, along with four to six repertoires with anomalous nucleotide sharing. TCRdb took over this immuneACCESS table, retaining in-frame rearrangements with V and J assigned. Such tables are incomplete; in checked studies, under half of the missing clones stem from an unresolved V gene, and the remainder is unexplained. V, J and clone size reflect that table, while D and trimming were determined from the DNA. In all, the sample holds about 93,000 clones, and nearly 80% of those were seen once. The top ten clones comprise around 3.2% of the sample.

Study-level results and caveats: An association between a missense DCLRE1C variant and V-gene and J-gene trimming of TCR beta chains was found in a later genetic analysis and replicated in an independent cohort. Linkage disequilibrium might explain the correlated functional status among segregating V segments, but an unknown experimental factor could not be ruled out. Roughly uniform sequencing depth across donors was assumed in presence/absence analyses, although this assumption may not hold. Broadly in line with IMGT annotations, most TCR beta V segments showed up in productive rearrangements about 87% or about 30% of the time in an earlier analysis of about 500 of the donors. In a later genetic analysis, fewer N-insertions in productive TCRs were reported among donors in an Asian-associated ancestry cluster than the 666-donor mean. Immune exposure information for the cohort was limited to CMV serostatus. A later analysis found that most CMV-associated TCR beta chains appeared HLA-restricted, with HLA associations seemingly driven largely by CMV exposure. Roughly 15 rarely observed V segments, including chromosome 9 orphons, were excluded from the earlier analysis of a few hundred of the donors because counts were too low. It was suggested by the authors that the approach could potentially be generalized to other disease states and immunological phenotypes. At a false discovery rate of 0.05, a later analysis linked roughly 17,000 TCR beta sequences to specific HLA alleles. In a later analysis, the rate of TCR association differed among HLA loci, with DRB1 alleles having the most associated TCRs and HLA-C alleles having the fewest. Most TCR sequences were seen in very few donors, while some public TCRs were found in many individuals. Because HLA typing was missing for some donors at each locus, association tests included only the typed subset. A further reported finding was that TCR beta sequences accurately predicted the HLA-A and HLA-B alleles for most subjects in the first cohort. A group of highly shared sequence variants was considered likely to be a technical artifact of the sequencing pipeline. Several of the top co-occurrence clusters appeared to be linked to parvovirus B19, influenza, CMV and Epstein-Barr virus, according to a later analysis. Assigning TCR associations to individual alleles was difficult when HLA alleles, especially DR and DQ, strongly co-occurred. In this cohort, only TCR beta chains were sequenced, and detectable features were limited by the absence of alpha or paired-chain data. The study gave a list of roughly 150 TCR beta chains associated with cytomegalovirus. In vitro tests confirmed that three of the cytomegalovirus-associated TCR beta chains recognize cytomegalovirus antigens. In a later analysis, HLA-associated TCR beta chains showed more clonal expansion and lower generation probabilities than non-associated chains that were equally common. The classifier was reported to diagnose cytomegalovirus status with high specificity and sensitivity in both the original and validation cohorts.

The receptor was isolated from a woman aged 40 to 55 in good health and CMV-seronegative. The sample taken for sequencing was PBMCs.

The DNA reads as follows: TGTGCCAGCGGCCCAGGGGGCGAGCAGTACTTC. Translated, this gives CASGPGGEQYF. The sequence joins TRBV7-8 to TRBJ2-7; 7 nucleotides in the junction match TRBD1. Spanning cysteine to phenylalanine, the CDR3 consists of 11 amino acids. Of the read, only the CDR3 DNA is kept; its 33 bases are in frame from base 1. V trim: 8 bases; J trim: 6 bases; unmatched bases: 4. CDR1 and CDR2, looked up from the germline V gene, are SGHVS and FQNEAQ.